The sequence of this TCR beta chain was determined in a study of spatial heterogeneity in lung cancer. Turning to the study itself: Tumor regions showed TCR transcript counts that correlated strongly with a T cell module score from matched bulk RNA-seq. Study findings and constraints: Higher tumor mutation counts went along with higher counts of expanded intratumoral alpha and beta TCRs.

Time point in this sample: sample taken at primary tumor resection. The donors were 72 patients with non-small cell lung cancer that was early-stage and untreated. This CDR3 has 12 amino acids. With 1 base removed from V and 7 bases from J, the gap between germline ends came to 4 bases. Germline V CDR1 and CDR2: SEHNR, FQNEAQ (reference sequence). Each CDR3 protein gets one entry after TCRdb re-called the 5' RACE reads with MiXCR. The table lists roughly 18,000 distinct CDR3 sequences, 6% to 7.5% of them singletons. Many counts were recorded for this clonotype. Its antigen remains unknown. This specimen was lung tumor tissue, taken at surgery. This TCR came from a female donor with early-stage non-small cell lung cancer. The V and J genes are TRBV7-9 and TRBJ1-4; D remains ambiguous. The CDR3 region is CASSLVSEKLFF. The CDR3 region has the DNA TGTGCCAGCAGCTTAGTATCTGAAAAACTGTTTTTT.